This paragraph covers one T cell receptor (beta chain) sequence. Then a second PCR, running about 7 to 11 cycles, was carried out with a sample-barcoded 5' primer and a J-beta primer mix. From the 5' RACE reads, TCRdb called clonotypes with MiXCR, one entry per CDR3 protein. Among about 1.8 million distinct CDR3 sequences listed, roughly 52% were seen once. This entry belongs to a study of blood T cells in healthy people across ages. There are 13 residues in the CDR3. V was pared by 3 bases and J by 3 bases, with 2 bases of the junction left unmatched. CDR1 DFQATT and CDR2 SNEGSKA come from the germline V gene (reference sequence).

J is TRBJ2-7 and V is TRBV20-1, with TRBD2 matching over 10 bases. This TCR came from a woman in her forties in good health. The source material was blood. CDR3 sequence: CSASGTSDYEQYF. The CDR3 bases are TGCAGTGCTAGTGGGACTAGCGACTACGAGCAGTACTTC.